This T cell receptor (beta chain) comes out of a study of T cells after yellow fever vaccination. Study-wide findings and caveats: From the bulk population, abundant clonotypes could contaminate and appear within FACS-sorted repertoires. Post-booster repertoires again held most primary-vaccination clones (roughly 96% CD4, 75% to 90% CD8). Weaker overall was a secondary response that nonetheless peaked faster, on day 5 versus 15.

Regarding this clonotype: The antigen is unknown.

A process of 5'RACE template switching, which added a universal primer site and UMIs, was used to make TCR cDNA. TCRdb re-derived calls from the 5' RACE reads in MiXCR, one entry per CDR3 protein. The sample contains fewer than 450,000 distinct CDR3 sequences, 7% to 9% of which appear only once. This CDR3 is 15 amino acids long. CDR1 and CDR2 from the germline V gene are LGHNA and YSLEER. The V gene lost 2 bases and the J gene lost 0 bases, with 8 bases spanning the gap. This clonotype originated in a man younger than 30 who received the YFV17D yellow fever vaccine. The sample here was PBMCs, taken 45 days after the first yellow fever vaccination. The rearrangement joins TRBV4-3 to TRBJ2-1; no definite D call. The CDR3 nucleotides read TGCGCCAGCAGCCAAAAGTGCTGCTCCTACAATGAGCAGTTCTTC. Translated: CASSQKCCSYNEQFF.